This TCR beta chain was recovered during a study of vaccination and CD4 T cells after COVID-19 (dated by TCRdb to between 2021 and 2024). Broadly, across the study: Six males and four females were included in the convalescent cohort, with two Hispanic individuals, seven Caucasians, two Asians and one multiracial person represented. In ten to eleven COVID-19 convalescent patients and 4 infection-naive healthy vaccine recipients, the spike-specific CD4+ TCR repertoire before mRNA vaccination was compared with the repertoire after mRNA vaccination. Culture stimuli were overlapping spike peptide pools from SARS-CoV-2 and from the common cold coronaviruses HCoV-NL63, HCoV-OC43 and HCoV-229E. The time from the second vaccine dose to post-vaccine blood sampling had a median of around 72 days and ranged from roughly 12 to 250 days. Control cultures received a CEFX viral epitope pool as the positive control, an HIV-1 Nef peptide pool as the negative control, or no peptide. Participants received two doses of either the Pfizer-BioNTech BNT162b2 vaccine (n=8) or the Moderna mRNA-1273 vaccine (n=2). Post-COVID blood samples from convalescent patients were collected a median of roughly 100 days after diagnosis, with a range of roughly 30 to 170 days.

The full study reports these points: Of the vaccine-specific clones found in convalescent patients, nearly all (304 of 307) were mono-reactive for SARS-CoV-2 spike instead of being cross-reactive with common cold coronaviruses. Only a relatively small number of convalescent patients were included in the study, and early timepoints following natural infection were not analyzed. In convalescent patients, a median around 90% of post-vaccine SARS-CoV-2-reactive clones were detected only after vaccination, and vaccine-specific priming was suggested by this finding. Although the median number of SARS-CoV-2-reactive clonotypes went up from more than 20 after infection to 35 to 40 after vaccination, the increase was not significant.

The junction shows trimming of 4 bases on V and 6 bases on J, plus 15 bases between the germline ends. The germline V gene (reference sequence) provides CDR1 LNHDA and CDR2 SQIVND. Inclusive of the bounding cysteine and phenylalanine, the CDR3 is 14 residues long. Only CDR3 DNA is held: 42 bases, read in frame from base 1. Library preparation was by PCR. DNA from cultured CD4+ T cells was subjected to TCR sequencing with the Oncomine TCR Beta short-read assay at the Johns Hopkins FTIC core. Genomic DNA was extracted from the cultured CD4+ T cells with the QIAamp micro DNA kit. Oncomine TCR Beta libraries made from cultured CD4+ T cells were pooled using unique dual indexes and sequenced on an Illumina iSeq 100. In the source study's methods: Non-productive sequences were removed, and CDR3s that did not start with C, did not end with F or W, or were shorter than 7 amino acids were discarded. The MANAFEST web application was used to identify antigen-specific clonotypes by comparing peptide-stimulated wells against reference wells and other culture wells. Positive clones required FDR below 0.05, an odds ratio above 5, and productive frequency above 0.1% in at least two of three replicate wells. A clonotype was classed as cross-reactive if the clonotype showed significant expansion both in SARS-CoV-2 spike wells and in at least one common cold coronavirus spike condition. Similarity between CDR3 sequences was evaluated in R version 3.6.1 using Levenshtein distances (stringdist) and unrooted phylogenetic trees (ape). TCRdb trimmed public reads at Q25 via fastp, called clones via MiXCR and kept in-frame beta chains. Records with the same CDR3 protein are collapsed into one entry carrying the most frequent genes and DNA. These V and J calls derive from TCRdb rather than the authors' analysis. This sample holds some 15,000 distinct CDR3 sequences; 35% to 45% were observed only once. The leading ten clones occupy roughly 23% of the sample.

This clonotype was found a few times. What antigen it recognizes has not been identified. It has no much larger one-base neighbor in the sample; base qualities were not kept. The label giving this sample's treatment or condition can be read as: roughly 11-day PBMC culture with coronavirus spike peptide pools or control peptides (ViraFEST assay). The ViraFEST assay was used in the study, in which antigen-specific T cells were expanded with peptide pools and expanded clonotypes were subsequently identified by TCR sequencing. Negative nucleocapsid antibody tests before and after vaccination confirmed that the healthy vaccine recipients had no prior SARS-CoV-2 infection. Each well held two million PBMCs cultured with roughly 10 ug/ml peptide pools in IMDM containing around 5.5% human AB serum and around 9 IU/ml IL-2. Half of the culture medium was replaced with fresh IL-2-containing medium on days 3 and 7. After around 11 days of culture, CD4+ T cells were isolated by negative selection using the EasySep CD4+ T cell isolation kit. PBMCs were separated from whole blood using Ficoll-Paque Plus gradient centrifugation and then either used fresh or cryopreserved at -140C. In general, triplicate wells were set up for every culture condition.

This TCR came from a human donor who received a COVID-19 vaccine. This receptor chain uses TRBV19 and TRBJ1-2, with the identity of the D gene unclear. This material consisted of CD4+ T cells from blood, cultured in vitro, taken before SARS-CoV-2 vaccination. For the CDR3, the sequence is CASSTAFGENGYTF. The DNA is TGTGCCAGTAGTACCGCTTTTGGAGAAAATGGCTACACCTTC.